This TCR beta chain was retrieved from a study of T-cell memory formation after mild COVID-19. The study's findings and limits: CD8+ contracting clones occupied EMRA, while CD4+ ones occupied mainly CM and EM.

V gave up 3 bases and J gave up 4 bases; unmatched junction bases: 12. This CDR3 contains 19 residues. Per the germline V gene, CDR1 is LGHDT and CDR2 is YNNKEL (reference sequence). Of note for this clonotype: The antigen remains undetermined.

One entry per CDR3 protein results from TCRdb running MiXCR on the 5' RACE reads. The repertoire holds hundreds of thousands of distinct CDR3 sequences, with about 20% as singletons. The V gene is TRBV3-1, the J gene TRBJ2-2, with TRBD2 identical over 12 bases. This TCR was sampled from an adult woman who had mild COVID-19 (a few samples of this study predate the infection). Cell type and time point are not known. The sequenced sample was PBMCs or a T cell subset sorted from them (not recorded which). CDR3 residues: CASSQVTSGSGLGTGELFF. The CDR3 coding sequence is TGTGCCAGCAGCCAGGTGACTAGCGGGAGTGGTTTGGGCACCGGGGAGCTGTTTTTT.